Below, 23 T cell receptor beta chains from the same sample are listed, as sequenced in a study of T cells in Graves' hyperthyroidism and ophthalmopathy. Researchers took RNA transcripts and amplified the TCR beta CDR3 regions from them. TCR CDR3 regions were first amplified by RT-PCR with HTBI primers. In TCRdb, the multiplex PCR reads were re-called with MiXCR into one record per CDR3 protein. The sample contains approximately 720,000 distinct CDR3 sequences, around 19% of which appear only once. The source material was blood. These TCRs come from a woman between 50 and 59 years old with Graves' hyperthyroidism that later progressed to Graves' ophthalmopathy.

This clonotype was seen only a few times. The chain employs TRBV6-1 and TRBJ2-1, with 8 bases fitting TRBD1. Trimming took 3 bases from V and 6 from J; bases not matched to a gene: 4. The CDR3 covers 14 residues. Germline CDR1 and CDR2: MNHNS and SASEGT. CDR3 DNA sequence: TGTGCCAGCAGTGATTGGGACAGGAGCAATGAGCAGTTCTTC. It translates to CASSDWDRSNEQFF.

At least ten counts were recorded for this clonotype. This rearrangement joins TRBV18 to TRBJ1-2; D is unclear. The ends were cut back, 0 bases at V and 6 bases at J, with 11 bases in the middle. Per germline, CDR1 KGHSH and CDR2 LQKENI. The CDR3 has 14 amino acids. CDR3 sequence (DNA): TGTGCCAGCTCACCACCGCGACTTTCTAATGGCTACACCTTC. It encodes CASSPPRLSNGYTF.

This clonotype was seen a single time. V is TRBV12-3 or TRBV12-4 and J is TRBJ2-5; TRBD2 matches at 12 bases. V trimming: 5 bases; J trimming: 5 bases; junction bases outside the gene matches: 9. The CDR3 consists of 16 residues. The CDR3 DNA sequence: TGTGCCAGCAGTCGAACGACTAGCGGGGGCGGGGAGACCCAGTACTTC. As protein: CASSRTTSGGGETQYF.

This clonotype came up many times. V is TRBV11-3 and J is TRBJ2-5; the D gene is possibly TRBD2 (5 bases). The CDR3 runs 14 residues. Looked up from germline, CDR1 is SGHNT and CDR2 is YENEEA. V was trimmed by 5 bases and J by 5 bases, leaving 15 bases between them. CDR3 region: CASSQSSAWETQYF. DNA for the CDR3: TGTGCCAGCAGCCAGAGTAGCGCTTGGGAGACCCAGTACTTC.

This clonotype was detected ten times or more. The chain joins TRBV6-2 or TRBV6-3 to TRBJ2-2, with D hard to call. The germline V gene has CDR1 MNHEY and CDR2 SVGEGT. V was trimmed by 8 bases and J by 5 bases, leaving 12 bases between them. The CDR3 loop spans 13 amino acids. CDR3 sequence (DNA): TGTGCCAGCTCCATCGGCGTAACCGGGGAGCTGTTTTTT. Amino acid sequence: CASSIGVTGELFF.

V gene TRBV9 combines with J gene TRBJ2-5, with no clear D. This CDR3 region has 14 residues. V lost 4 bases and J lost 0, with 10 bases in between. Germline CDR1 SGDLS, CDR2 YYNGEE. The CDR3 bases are TGTGCCAGCAGCCCCCGACCCTACCAAGAGACCCAGTACTTC. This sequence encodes CASSPRPYQETQYF.

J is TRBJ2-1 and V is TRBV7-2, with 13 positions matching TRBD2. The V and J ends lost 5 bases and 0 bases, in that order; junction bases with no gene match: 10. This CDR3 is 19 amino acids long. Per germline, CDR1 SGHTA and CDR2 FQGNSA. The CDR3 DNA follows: TGTGCCAGCAGCCCGGTAGGACTAGCGGGGGCTCCCTCCTACAATGAGCAGTTCTTC. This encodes CASSPVGLAGAPSYNEQFF.

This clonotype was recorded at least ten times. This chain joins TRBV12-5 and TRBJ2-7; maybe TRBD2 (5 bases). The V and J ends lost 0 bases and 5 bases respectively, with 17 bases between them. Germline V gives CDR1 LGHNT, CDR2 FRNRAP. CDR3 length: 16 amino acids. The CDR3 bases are TGTGCTAGTGGTTTGGTCTACCGGGAACGGGTCGACGAGCAGTACTTC. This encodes CASGLVYRERVDEQYF.

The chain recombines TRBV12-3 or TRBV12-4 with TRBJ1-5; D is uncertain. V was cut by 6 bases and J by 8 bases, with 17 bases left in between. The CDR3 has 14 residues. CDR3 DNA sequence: TGTGCCAGCAGCTTTACAGACACGGGCGAGCCCCAGCATTTT. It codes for CASSFTDTGEPQHF.

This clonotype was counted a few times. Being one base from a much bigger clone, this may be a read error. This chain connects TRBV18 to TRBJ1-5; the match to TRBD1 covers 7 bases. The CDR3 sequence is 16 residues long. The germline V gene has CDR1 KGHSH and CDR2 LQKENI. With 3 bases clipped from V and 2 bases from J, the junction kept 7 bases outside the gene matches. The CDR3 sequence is CASSPSGGGGNQPQHF. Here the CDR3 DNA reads TGTGCCAGCTCACCCTCAGGGGGTGGGGGCAATCAGCCCCAGCATTTT.

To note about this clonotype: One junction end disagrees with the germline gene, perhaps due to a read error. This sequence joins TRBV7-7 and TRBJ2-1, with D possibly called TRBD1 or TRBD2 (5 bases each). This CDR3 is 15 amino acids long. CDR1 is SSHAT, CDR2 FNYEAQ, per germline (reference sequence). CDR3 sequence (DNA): TGTGCTAGCAGCTTAGGGGTCGGGGTGAACAATGAGCAGTTCTTC. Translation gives CASSLGVGVNNEQFF.

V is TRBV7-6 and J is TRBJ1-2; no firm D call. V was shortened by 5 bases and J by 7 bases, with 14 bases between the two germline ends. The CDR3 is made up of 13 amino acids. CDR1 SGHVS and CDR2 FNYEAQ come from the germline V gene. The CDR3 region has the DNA TGTGCCAGCAGCGGCCTGAAGAGGAGTGGCTACACCTTC. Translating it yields CASSGLKRSGYTF.

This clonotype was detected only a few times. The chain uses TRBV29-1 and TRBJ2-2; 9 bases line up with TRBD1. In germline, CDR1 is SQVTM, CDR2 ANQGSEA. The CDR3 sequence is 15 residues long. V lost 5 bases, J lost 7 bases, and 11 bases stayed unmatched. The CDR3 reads CSVLGTGILGGELFF. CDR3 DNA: TGCAGCGTTCTTGGGACAGGGATCTTAGGCGGGGAGCTGTTTTTT.

CDR3 amino acids: CASNGGQLSHNEQFF. The DNA of the CDR3 is TGTGCCAGCAACGGGGGACAGCTTTCTCACAATGAGCAGTTCTTC. V and J are TRBV6-1 and TRBJ2-1, with a possible D match to TRBD1 (7 bases). Trimming cost V 7 bases and J 5 bases, with 18 bases left between them. From germline, CDR1 is MNHNS and CDR2 SASEGT. The CDR3 has 15 residues.

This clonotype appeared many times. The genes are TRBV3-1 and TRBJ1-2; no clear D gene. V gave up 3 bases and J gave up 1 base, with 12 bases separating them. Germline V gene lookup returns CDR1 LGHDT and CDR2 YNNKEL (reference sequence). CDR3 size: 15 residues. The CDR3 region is CASSQDQIYNYGYTF. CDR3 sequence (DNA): TGTGCCAGCAGCCAGGACCAGATCTATAACTATGGCTACACCTTC. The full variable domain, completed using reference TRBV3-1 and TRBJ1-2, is DTAVSQTPKYLVTQMGNDKSIKCEQNLGHDTMYWYKQDSKKFLKIMFSYNNKELIINETVPNRFSPKSPDKAHLNLHINSLELGDSAVYFCASSQDQIYNYGYTFGSGTRLTVV.

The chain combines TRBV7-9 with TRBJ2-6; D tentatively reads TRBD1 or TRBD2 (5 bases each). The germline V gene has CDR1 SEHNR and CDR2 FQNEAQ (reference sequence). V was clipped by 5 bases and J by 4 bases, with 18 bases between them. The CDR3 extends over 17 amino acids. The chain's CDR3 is CASSGVGDPGGANVLTF. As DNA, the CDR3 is TGTGCCAGCAGCGGGGTTGGGGACCCAGGGGGGGCCAACGTCCTGACTTTC.

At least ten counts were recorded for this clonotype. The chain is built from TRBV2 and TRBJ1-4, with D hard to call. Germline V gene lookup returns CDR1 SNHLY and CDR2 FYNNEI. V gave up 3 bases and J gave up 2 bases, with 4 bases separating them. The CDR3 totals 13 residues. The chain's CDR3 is CASSDGTNEKLFF. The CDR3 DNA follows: TGTGCCAGCAGTGACGGGACTAATGAAAAACTGTTTTTT.

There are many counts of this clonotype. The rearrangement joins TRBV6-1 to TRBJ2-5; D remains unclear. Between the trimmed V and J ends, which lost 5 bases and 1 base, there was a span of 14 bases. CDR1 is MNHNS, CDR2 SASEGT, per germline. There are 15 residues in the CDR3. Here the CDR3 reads CASSYEGRSQETQYF. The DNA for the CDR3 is TGTGCCAGCAGTTATGAAGGTCGCTCCCAAGAGACCCAGTACTTC.

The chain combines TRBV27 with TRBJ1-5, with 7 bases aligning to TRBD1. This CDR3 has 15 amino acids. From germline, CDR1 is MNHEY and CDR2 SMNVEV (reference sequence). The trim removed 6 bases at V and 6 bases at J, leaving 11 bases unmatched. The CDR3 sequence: CASRKRGLELQPQHF. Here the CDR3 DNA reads TGTGCCAGCAGAAAAAGGGGGCTGGAGCTTCAGCCCCAGCATTTT.

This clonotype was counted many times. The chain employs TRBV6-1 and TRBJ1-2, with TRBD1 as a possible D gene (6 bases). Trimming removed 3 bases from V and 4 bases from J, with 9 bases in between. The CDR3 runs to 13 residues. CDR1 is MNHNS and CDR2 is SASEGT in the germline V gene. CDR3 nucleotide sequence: TGTGCCAGCAGTGAGTCAGGGGTCTATGGCTACACCTTC. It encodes CASSESGVYGYTF.

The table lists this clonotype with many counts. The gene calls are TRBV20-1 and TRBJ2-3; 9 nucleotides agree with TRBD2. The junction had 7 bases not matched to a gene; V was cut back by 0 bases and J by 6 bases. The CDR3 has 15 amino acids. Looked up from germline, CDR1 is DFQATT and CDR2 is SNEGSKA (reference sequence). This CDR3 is CSAREASGVRDTQYF. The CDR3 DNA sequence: TGCAGTGCTAGAGAGGCTAGCGGGGTACGGGATACGCAGTATTTT.

CDR3 loop: CASSPGDGVMNTEAFF. The CDR3 DNA follows: TGCGCCAGCAGCCCGGGGGACGGCGTGATGAACACTGAAGCTTTCTTT. The chain recombines TRBV5-1 with TRBJ1-1; D might be TRBD1 (5 bases). Looked up from germline, CDR1 is SGHRS and CDR2 is YFSETQ. This CDR3 region has 16 residues. V gave up 4 bases and J gave up 0 bases, with 16 bases separating them.

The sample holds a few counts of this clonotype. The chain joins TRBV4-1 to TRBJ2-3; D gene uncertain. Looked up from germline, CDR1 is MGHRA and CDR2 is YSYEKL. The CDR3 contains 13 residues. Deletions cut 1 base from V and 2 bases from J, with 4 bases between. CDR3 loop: CASSQGATDTQYF. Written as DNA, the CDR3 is TGCGCCAGCAGCCAAGGGGCCACAGATACGCAGTATTTT.